This entry lists 6 T cell receptor beta chains sequenced from one sample in a study of T cells in Graves' hyperthyroidism and ophthalmopathy. TCR beta CDR3 regions were amplified from RNA transcripts. Carried out on the TCR CDR3, a first-round RT-PCR used the HTBI primer set. TCRdb re-analysed the multiplex PCR reads in MiXCR, keeping a single row per CDR3 protein. The table has hundreds of thousands of distinct CDR3 sequences, less than 25% seen once; the top ten hold 10% to 12%. Sequencing was done on a sample of blood. The receptor set was obtained from a woman aged 25 to 39 with Graves' ophthalmopathy.

V usage is TRBV11-2 and J usage is TRBJ2-7, with 8 bases identical to TRBD2. The V segment lost 5 bases and the J segment 7 bases; nucleotides outside the gene matches: 22. CDR3 length equals 18 residues. The germline V gene has CDR1 SGHAT and CDR2 FQNNGV. This CDR3 reads CASSQSGWRGDAIREQYF. The CDR3 DNA reads as TGTGCCAGCAGCCAGTCGGGGTGGCGGGGGGACGCTATTCGGGAGCAGTACTTC.

Points on this clonotype: A single base separates this from a much larger clone, so it may be a read error. V is TRBV7-2 and J is TRBJ2-7; D is possibly TRBD1 (6 bases). In germline, CDR1 is SGHTA, CDR2 FQGNSA. This CDR3 has 13 amino acids. V lost 4 bases, J lost 8 bases, and 15 bases lay in between. The chain's CDR3 is CASSYRYRVKQYF. Here the CDR3 DNA reads TGTGCCAGCAGCTACAGGTACAGGGTGAAGCAGTACTTC.

This clonotype occurred many times. The V call is TRBV19, the J call TRBJ2-7; perhaps TRBD1 as D (5 bases). V lost 8 bases and J lost 7, with 18 bases in between. The CDR3 loop spans 13 amino acids. Per the germline V gene, CDR1 is LNHDA and CDR2 is SQIVND (reference sequence). CDR3 loop: CASAPGSPGEQYF. CDR3 nucleotides: TGTGCCAGTGCCCCAGGGTCCCCCGGGGAGCAGTACTTC.

This clonotype was observed a few times. The chain recombines TRBV4-1 with TRBJ1-1; possible D gene TRBD1, 6 bases. Germline CDR1 MGHRA, CDR2 YSYEKL. The CDR3 is 18 residues long. V lost 1 base to trimming and J lost 3 bases, with 21 bases between them. This CDR3 reads CASSQVVMYGGSDTEAFF. In DNA form, the CDR3 reads TGCGCCAGCAGCCAAGTTGTCATGTACGGGGGCTCGGACACTGAAGCTTTCTTT.

This clonotype was seen repeatedly, ten times or more. The chain is built from TRBV6-1 and TRBJ2-5; the match to TRBD2 covers 8 bases. The CDR3 has 11 amino acids. Germline V CDR1 and CDR2: MNHNS, SASEGT. V lost 7 bases, J lost 9 bases, and 4 bases stayed unmatched. CDR3 sequence (DNA): TGTGCCAGCACCTCGGGGGGGGCCCAGTACTTC. Its protein product is CASTSGGAQYF.

The chain couples TRBV6-1 to TRBJ2-7, with D uncertain. The CDR3 spans 13 residues. V was pared by 7 bases and J by 5 bases, with 15 bases between. From germline, CDR1 is MNHNS and CDR2 SASEGT. Here the CDR3 DNA reads TGTGCCAGCACAATAGGACCCTATGACGAGCAGTACTTC. Translated: CASTIGPYDEQYF.